This TCR beta chain was recorded in a study of T cell responses to AZD1222 COVID-19 vaccine (dated by TCRdb to about 2021). For the wider study: A total of over 230 trial participants underwent TCR sequencing, of whom around 210 had received two doses of AZD1222 and about 26 had received two doses of the MenACWY control vaccine. Enrollment into the trials was organized by age into subgroups of 18-55, 56-69 and 70-plus years, and those subgroups contained approximately 160, 26 and 62 TCR-sequenced participants, respectively. Points the paper makes about the study in general: Participants were mostly white British, with more females than males. The authors suggested clonal diversity may have been underestimated. After two AZD1222 doses, both the breadth and the depth of spike-specific TCRs were significantly higher than at day 0 and than in MenACWY recipients. Conclusions about previously exposed vaccinees are limited because only six or seven AZD1222 recipients were SARS-CoV-2 seropositive at baseline. Nearly half of unique spike-specific TCRs reportedly recognized epitopes outside regions mutated in the B.1.351 and B.1.1.7 variants. The 56-69-year group was small, and its depth increase did not reach significance, likely because of low power. No day 14 peak-response samples were available, so repertoires were characterized only after the peak T cell response. The vaccine-associated CD4 TCRs covered the entire spike protein, and the dominant responses fell in regions 160-218 and 743-854.

This clone was observed a few times. There is no known antigen for this receptor. No base quality values were provided; no much bigger clone lies one nucleotide off. What the time point label conveys for this sample: baseline before first vaccination. What this sample's treatment or condition label stands for: meningococcal conjugate vaccine given as trial control. Samples from vaccinated people were obtained from the UK trials COV001 and COV002, which included a single-blind randomized controlled phase 2/3 trial of AZD1222 (ChAdOx1 nCoV-19) in healthy adults. For TCRbeta chain sequencing, PBMC samples were collected from trial participants at day 0 and at day 28 after the second dose. V lost 4 bases and J lost 6 bases; the stretch between them is 13 bases long. Counted from cysteine to phenylalanine, this CDR3 has 13 amino acids. The DNA shown is the 39-base CDR3, in frame from base 1. CDR1 and CDR2 were assigned from the germline V gene as SGHRS and YFSETQ.

The CDR3 regions of human TCRbeta chains were analyzed by immunosequencing. In the source study's methods: TCRs in the repertoires were compared against a reference library of SARS-CoV-2-specific TCRs that had been generated with the MIRA antigen-specificity platform. Breadth meant the fraction of unique TCRs that were SARS-CoV-2-associated, whereas depth meant the fraction of total T cells that were SARS-CoV-2-associated. Using the MIRA data, each spike-specific TCR was mapped to the spike region that the TCR reacts to and placed in a CD4 or CD8 class. Log10-transformed breadth and depth values were compared by one-way ANOVA with Sidak's multiple comparisons tests. Imported from immuneACCESS, the table was reduced by TCRdb to in-frame sequences with V and J called. These copies leave out some clones; in studies compared against another copy, an unresolved V gene accounts for under half, and the cause of the remainder is not known. For V, J and clone size, that table is used; D and trimming come from the DNA. The sample yields about 86,000 clones; around 88% were counted once. About 9.3% of the sample belongs to the ten largest clones.

The chain is made from TRBV5-1 and TRBJ1-2; no D gene is confidently identified. The TCR sequence derives from an adult in good health. Source: peripheral blood, taken on day 0 of MenACWY control vaccination. The DNA sequence is as follows: TGCGCCAGCAGCCCTTCGGACGGAAATGGCTACACCTTC. It codes for CASSPSDGNGYTF. With all but the CDR3 taken from the reference TRBV5-1 and TRBJ1-2 genes, the full variable domain is: KAGVTQTPRYLIKTRGQQVTLSCSPISGHRSVSWYQQTPGQGLQFLFEYFSETQRNKGNFPGRFSGRQFSNSRSEMNVSTLELGDSALYLCASSPSDGNGYTFGSGTRLTVV.